This T cell receptor (beta chain) was obtained from a study of blood T cell repertoires in COVID-19. Study as a whole: Sites in the United States, Italy and Spain provided acute and convalescent COVID-19 samples.

The protocol was immunoSEQ multiplex PCR, while the TCRdb copy is restricted to in-frame clones and leaves out a portion. Here the sample spans 250,000 to 300,000 clones, about nine tenths being singletons. Germline CDR1 is SGHAT and CDR2 is FQNNGV. The CDR3 spans 12 residues. Trimming stripped 5 bases from V and 3 bases from J, with 8 bases between. The TCR sequence derives from a woman aged 40-49 years who had recovered from COVID-19. The sample comprised PBMCs or T cells enriched from blood (not recorded which). The V call is TRBV11-2, the J call TRBJ2-7; D remains ambiguous. This CDR3 is CASSPPGYEQYF. The DNA for the CDR3 is TGTGCCAGCAGCCCCCCGGGCTACGAGCAGTACTTC.